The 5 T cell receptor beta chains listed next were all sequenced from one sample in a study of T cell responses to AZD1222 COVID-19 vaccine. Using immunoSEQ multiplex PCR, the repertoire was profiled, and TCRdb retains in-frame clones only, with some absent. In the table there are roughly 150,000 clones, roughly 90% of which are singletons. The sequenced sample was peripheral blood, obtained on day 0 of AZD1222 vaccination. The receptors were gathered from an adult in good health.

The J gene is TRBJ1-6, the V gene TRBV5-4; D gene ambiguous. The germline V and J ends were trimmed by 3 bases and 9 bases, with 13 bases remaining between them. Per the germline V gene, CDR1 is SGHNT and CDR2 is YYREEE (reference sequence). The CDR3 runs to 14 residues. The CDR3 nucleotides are TGTGCCAGCAGCTCGACGGCGGGAAGTTCACCCCTCCACTTT. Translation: CASSSTAGSSPLHF.

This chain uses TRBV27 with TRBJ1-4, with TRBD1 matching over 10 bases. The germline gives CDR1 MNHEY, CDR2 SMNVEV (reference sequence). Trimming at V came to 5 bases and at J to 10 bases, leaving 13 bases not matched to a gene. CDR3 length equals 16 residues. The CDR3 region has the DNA TGTGCCAGCAGTACCGCCTCCGGGACAGGGGTTGGAAAACTGTTTTTT. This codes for CASSTASGTGVGKLFF.

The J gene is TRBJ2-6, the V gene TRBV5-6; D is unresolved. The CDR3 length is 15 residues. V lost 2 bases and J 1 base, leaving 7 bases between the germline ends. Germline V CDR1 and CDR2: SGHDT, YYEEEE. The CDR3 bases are TGTGCCAGCAGCTTACGGCGATCTGGGGCCAACGTCCTGACTTTC. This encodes CASSLRRSGANVLTF.

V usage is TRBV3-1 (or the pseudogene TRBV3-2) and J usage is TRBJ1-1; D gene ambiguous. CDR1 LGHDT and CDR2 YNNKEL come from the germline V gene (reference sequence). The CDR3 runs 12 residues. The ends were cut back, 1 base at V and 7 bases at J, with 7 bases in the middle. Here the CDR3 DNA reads TGTGCCAGCAGCCAAGGGCAGATTGAAGCTTTCTTT. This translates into CASSQGQIEAFF.

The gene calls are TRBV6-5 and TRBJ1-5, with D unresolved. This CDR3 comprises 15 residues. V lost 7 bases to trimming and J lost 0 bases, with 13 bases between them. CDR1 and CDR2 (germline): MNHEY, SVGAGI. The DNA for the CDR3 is TGTGCCAGCACGGCCGGGATCTATAGCAATCAGCCCCAGCATTTT. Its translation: CASTAGIYSNQPQHF.